This TCR beta chain was profiled in a study of molecular identifiers for immune sequencing clone quantification. Findings and limits, study-wide: Clone sizes could be underestimated for highly expanded clones when identical TCR molecules share a barcode.

Note on this clonotype: Its target is not known.

The V gene's germline CDR1 is DFQATT and CDR2 SNEGSKA (reference sequence). CDR3 length: 12 residues. Trimming took 3 bases from V and 4 from J, leaving 9 bases between them. Listed TCR primers and previously described methods were used for bulk TCR libraries. TCRdb recomputed calls from the PCR reads with MiXCR, one row per CDR3 protein. The sample has 490,000 or so distinct CDR3 sequences; 20% to 25% are singletons. Sequencing was performed on naive CD8+ T cells from blood, with Jurkat cell RNA spiked in. Stated subset: FACS-sorted CD8+CD4-CCR7+CD45RA+ naive T cells. The receptor was derived from a human donor in good health. Some libraries in this study had Jurkat cell RNA spiked in. V is TRBV20-1 and J is TRBJ2-5; D unclear. CDR3 protein: CSASNSRETQYF. The CDR3 region has the DNA TGCAGTGCTAGTAACTCCCGAGAGACCCAGTACTTC.